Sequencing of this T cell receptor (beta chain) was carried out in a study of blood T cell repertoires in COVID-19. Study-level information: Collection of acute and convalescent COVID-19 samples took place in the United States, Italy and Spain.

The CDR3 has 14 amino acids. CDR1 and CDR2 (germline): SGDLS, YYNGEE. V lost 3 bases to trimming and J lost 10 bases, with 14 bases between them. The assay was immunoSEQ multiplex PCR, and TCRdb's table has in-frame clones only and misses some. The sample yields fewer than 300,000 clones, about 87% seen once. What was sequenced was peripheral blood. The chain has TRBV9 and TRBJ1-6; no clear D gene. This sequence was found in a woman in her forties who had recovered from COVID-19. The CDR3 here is CASSGGGAGSPLHF. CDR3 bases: TGTGCCAGCAGCGGAGGAGGAGCGGGATCACCCCTCCACTTT.